This TCR beta chain was retrieved from a study of PD-1 blockade in classical Hodgkin lymphoma. Notes on this clone: Its specificity is unknown.

Time point indicated: newly diagnosed, previously untreated cHL patient sample. The CD4+ T cells used were purified from thawed PBMCs through magnetic negative selection. Profiled with immunoSEQ multiplex PCR; TCRdb holds only in-frame clones, not every one. This sample has 20,000 to 25,000 clones, with about 90% found just once. Study-wide results and caveats: A reduction in baseline TCR diversity was reportedly seen in newly diagnosed patients relative to healthy donors.

Material: CD4+ T cells from blood. The TCR comes from a human donor with classical Hodgkin lymphoma.

DNA of the CDR3: TGTGCCAGCAGCTCGGGGGGCGCCCAAGAGACCCAGTACTTC. Its translation is CASSSGGAQETQYF. The rearrangement links TRBV5-6 to TRBJ2-5; possible D gene TRBD2, 7 bases. The V and J ends lost 3 bases and 1 base respectively, with 10 bases between them. Germline loops: CDR1 SGHDT, CDR2 YYEEEE. The CDR3 is 14 residues long.